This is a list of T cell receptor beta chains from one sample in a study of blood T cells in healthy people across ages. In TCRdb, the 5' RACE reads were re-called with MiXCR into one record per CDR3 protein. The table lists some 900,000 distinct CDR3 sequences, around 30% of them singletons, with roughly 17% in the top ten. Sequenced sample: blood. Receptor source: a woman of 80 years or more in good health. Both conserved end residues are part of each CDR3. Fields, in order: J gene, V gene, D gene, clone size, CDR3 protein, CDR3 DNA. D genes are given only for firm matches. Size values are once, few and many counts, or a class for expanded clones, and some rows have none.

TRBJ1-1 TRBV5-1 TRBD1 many CASSPDRGRENTEAFF TGCGCCAGCAGCCCGGACAGGGGGCGAGAGAACACTGAAGCTTTCTTT
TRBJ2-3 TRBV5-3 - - CARSFRTVGGTDTQYF TGTGCCAGAAGCTTTAGGACAGTCGGCGGTACAGATACGCAGTATTTT
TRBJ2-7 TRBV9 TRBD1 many CASSKGKGARYEQYF TGTGCCAGCAGCAAAGGCAAGGGGGCGCGTTACGAGCAGTACTTC
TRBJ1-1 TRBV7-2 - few CASSLALQGGEAFF TGTGCCAGCAGCTTAGCGCTACAGGGAGGTGAAGCTTTCTTT
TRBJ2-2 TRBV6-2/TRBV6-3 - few CASSTPILVPRRDTGELFF TGTGCCAGCAGCACACCCATATTGGTCCCCCGGCGGGACACCGGGGAGCTGTTTTTT
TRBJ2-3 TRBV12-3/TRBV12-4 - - CASSHTGGVDTQYF TGTGCCAGCAGTCACACGGGGGGCGTAGATACGCAGTATTTT
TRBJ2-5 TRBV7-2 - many CASSLASGKETQYF TGTGCCAGCAGCTTAGCTAGCGGAAAAGAGACCCAGTACTTC
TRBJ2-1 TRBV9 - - CASSSREGYNEQFF TGTGCCAGCAGCAGCAGAGAAGGCTACAATGAGCAGTTCTTC
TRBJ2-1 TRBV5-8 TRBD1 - CASSYAGQGGNEQFF TGTGCCAGCAGCTACGCGGGACAGGGAGGGAATGAGCAGTTCTTC
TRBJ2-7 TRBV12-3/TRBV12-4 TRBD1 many CASSNRGRSPEQYF TGTGCCAGCAGCAACAGGGGGCGCTCCCCCGAGCAGTACTTC
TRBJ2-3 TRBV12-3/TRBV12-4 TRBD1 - CASSPGQGNADTEYF TGTGCCAGCAGCCCGGGACAGGGAAACGCAGATACGGAGTATTTT
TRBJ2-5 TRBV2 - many CASSLNREAETQYF TGTGCCAGCAGCTTAAACAGGGAAGCAGAGACCCAGTACTTC
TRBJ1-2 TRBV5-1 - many CASSAGQHSYGYTF TGCGCCAGCAGCGCCGGACAGCATTCTTATGGCTACACCTTC
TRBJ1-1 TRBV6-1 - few CASSARMNTEAFF TGTGCCAGCAGTGCCAGAATGAACACTGAAGCTTTCTTT
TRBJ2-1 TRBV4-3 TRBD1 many CASRATDRDLGEQFF TGCGCCAGCAGGGCCACAGACAGGGATCTGGGTGAGCAGTTCTTC
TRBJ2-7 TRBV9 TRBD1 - CASRDKPGQSYNEQYF TGTGCCAGCAGGGATAAACCGGGACAGAGTTACAATGAGCAGTACTTC
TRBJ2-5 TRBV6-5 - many CAAAGRSKETQYF TGTGCCGCTGCAGGAAGGTCAAAAGAGACCCAGTACTTC
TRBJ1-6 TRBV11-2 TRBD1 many CASSLAGTGVNSPLHF TGTGCCAGCAGCTTAGCGGGGACAGGGGTTAATTCACCCCTCCACTTT
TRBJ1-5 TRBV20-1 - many CSARDGGQPQHF TGCAGTGCTAGAGATGGGGGTCAGCCCCAGCATTTT
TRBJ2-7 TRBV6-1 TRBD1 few CASRTGDHNYEQYF TGTGCCAGCAGGACAGGGGACCACAACTACGAGCAGTACTTC
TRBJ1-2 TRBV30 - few CAWSVQSQGPYYGYTF TGTGCCTGGAGTGTACAGTCCCAGGGGCCCTACTATGGCTACACCTTC
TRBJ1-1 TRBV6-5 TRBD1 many CASSRQGATEAFF TGTGCCAGCAGTCGACAGGGGGCCACTGAAGCTTTCTTT
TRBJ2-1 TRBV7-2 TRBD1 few CASSLSGQGHNEQFF TGTGCCAGCAGCTTAAGCGGACAGGGTCACAATGAGCAGTTCTTC
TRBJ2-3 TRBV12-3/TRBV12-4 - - CASSREASRADMQYF TGTGCCAGCAGCAGGGAGGCTTCTAGAGCAGATATGCAGTATTTT
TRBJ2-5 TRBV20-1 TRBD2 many CSASPSGGGGSQETQYF TGCAGTGCTAGCCCCTCGGGGGGCGGGGGGTCCCAAGAGACCCAGTACTTC
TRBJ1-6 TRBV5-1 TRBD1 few CASSPQGDGNSPLHF TGCGCCAGCAGCCCACAGGGGGACGGGAATTCACCCCTCCACTTT
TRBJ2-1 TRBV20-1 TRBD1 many CSASETGRLEQFF TGCAGTGCTTCCGAGACAGGGCGCCTCGAGCAGTTCTTC
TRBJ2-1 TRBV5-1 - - CASSLDASLGNNEQFF TGCGCCAGCAGCTTGGACGCTAGTTTGGGGAACAATGAGCAGTTCTTC
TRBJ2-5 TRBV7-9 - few CASSPDGPQETQYF TGTGCCAGCAGCCCTGACGGGCCCCAAGAGACCCAGTACTTC
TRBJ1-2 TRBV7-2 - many CASSLGLTTPNYGYTF TGTGCCAGCAGCTTGGGGCTTACTACTCCTAACTATGGCTACACCTTC
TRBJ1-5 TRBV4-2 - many CASSQDVGGQPQHF TGTGCCAGCAGCCAAGATGTCGGCGGTCAGCCCCAGCATTTT
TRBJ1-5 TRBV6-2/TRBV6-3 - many CASSTPKGSLVQHF TGTGCCAGCAGTACGCCAAAAGGGTCGCTTGTCCAGCATTTT
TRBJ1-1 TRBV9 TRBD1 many CASSGDRGTEAFF TGTGCCAGCAGCGGCGACAGGGGCACTGAAGCTTTCTTT
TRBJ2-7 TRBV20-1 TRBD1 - CSAKRGPDEQYF TGCAGTGCTAAAAGGGGGCCCGACGAGCAGTACTTC
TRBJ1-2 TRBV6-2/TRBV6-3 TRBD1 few CASRPTGSGGYTF TGTGCCAGCAGGCCGACAGGGTCAGGTGGCTACACCTTC
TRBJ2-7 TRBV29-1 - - CSVSRGGGFYEQYF TGCAGCGTTTCCCGCGGAGGGGGTTTCTACGAGCAGTACTTC
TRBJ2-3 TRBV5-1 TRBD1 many CASSIQGLRGTDTQYF TGCGCCAGCAGCATACAGGGGCTGCGGGGCACAGATACGCAGTATTTT
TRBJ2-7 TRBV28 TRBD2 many CASRGGGGYEQYF TGTGCCAGCAGGGGCGGGGGGGGTTACGAGCAGTACTTC
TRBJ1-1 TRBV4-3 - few CASSQDQRRTEAFF TGCGCCAGCAGCCAAGATCAGAGGAGAACTGAAGCTTTCTTT
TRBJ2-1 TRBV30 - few CAWSRGAGVEQFF TGTGCCTGGAGTAGGGGGGCAGGTGTTGAGCAGTTCTTC
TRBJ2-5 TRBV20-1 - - CSAGRDSEQYF TGCAGTGCTGGGCGGGACTCGGAGCAGTACTTC
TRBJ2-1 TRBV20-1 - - CSGMIRNEQFF TGCAGTGGGATGATAAGGAATGAGCAGTTCTTC
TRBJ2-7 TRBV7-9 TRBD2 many CASRPTSGGFYEQYF TGTGCCAGCAGGCCGACTAGCGGGGGCTTCTACGAGCAGTACTTC
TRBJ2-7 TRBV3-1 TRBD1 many CASSQRDRVNEQYF TGTGCCAGCAGCCAAAGGGACAGGGTCAACGAGCAGTACTTC
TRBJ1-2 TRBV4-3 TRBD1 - CTSSQGPPGQYGYTF TGCACCAGCAGCCAAGGCCCCCCGGGACAGTATGGCTACACCTTC
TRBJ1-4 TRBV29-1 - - CSVVFSGEKLFF TGCAGCGTTGTTTTCTCAGGTGAAAAACTGTTTTTT
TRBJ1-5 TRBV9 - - CASSVDSLLDQPQHF TGTGCCAGCAGCGTAGATTCGCTTTTGGATCAGCCCCAGCATTTT
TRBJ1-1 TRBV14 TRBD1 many CASSQRTGGETEAFF TGTGCCAGCAGCCAACGAACAGGGGGGGAGACTGAAGCTTTCTTT
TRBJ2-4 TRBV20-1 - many CSARELSGERAKNIQYF TGCAGTGCTAGGGAACTTTCAGGGGAGCGGGCCAAAAACATTCAGTACTTC